A single sample gave rise to the 14 T cell receptor beta chains below, sequenced in a study of cytomegalovirus exposure and HLA in healthy donors. Primers for the PCR totalled 60 Vbeta and 13 Jbeta. Using immunoSEQ multiplex PCR, the repertoire was profiled, and TCRdb retains in-frame clones only, with some absent. The sample consists of roughly 20,000 clones, roughly 80% of them appearing once. Source material: PBMCs. These receptors originate from a man aged 55 to 69 in good health and CMV-seronegative.

A note on this clone: The junction departs from the called germline gene at one end, perhaps through a read error. This sequence joins TRBV27 and TRBJ2-2; a weak D match, TRBD1 (6 bases). CDR1 is MNHEY and CDR2 is SMNVEV in the germline V gene (reference sequence). This CDR3 is built from 15 residues. As DNA, the CDR3 is TGTTCCAGCAGTTCCCTGGGACAGAACACCGGGGAGCTGTTTTTT. Translation: CSSSSLGQNTGELFF.

The chain carries TRBV5-6 and TRBJ2-3, with 12 bases lining up with TRBD2. CDR1 is SGHDT and CDR2 is YYEEEE in the germline V gene. This CDR3 contains 16 residues. J was trimmed by 2 bases and V by 5 bases; bases with no gene match: 6. DNA of the CDR3: TGTGCCAGCAGGAGGACTAGCGGGGTTTCCACAGATACGCAGTATTTT. The encoded protein is CASRRTSGVSTDTQYF.

This CDR3 reads CASSQGGIGLSYEQYF. CDR3 sequence (DNA): TGCGCCAGCAGCCAAGGGGGCATAGGGCTCTCCTACGAGCAGTACTTC. The V gene is TRBV4-1, the J gene TRBJ2-5, with D perhaps TRBD1 (5 bases). The DNA end is more similar to TRBJ2-7, so the J call may be wrong. This CDR3 is built from 16 residues. The V gene's germline CDR1 is MGHRA and CDR2 YSYEKL.

This sequence joins TRBV28 and TRBJ1-1; TRBD1 matches 8 bases. Germline V CDR1 and CDR2: MDHEN, SYDVKM. Unmatched junction bases numbered 15, after V lost 6 bases and J lost 3 bases. The CDR3 is made up of 17 amino acids. CDR3: CASRNGPAGGLYTEAFF. The CDR3 coding sequence is TGTGCCAGCAGAAATGGCCCGGCAGGGGGCCTTTACACTGAAGCTTTCTTT.

The rearrangement links TRBV6-5 to TRBJ2-7; TRBD2 might be the D (7 bases). The CDR3 covers 14 residues. V shed 0 bases and J shed 6 bases, with 12 bases lying between them. CDR1 is MNHEY, CDR2 SVGAGI, per germline. CDR3 sequence reads: CASSYSYREGEQYF. CDR3 DNA sequence: TGTGCCAGCAGTTACTCGTACAGGGAGGGCGAGCAGTACTTC.

The chain couples TRBV7-3 to TRBJ2-1; D perhaps matches TRBD2 (5 bases). The CDR3 totals 15 residues. Per the germline V gene, CDR1 is SGHTA and CDR2 is FQGTGA. V shed 5 bases and J shed 0 bases, with 11 bases lying between them. In DNA, the CDR3 is TGTGCCAGCAGCCCTCAGCGGAGCTCCTACAATGAGCAGTTCTTC. Translation gives CASSPQRSSYNEQFF. The variable domain in full, completed from reference TRBV7-3 and TRBJ2-1, reads GAGVSQTPSNKVTEKGKYVELRCDPISGHTALYWYRQSLGQGPEFLIYFQGTGAADDSGLPNDRFFAVRPEGSVSTLKIQRTERGDSAVYLCASSPQRSSYNEQFFGPGTRLTVL.

The rearrangement joins TRBV11-2 to TRBJ2-3; perhaps TRBD2 as D (6 bases). This CDR3 region has 14 residues. Germline V gives CDR1 SGHAT, CDR2 FQNNGV. V was shortened by 5 bases and J by 9 bases, with 18 bases between the two germline ends. This CDR3 reads CASSPGPGGRTQYF. The DNA for the CDR3 is TGTGCCAGCAGCCCCGGACCAGGAGGGCGGACGCAGTATTTT. The variable domain in full, with the rest retrieved from reference TRBV11-2 and TRBJ2-3, is EAGVAQSPRYKIIEKRQSVAFWCNPISGHATLYWYQQILGQGPKLLIQFQNNGVVDDSQLPKDRFSAERLKGVDSTLKIQPAKLEDSAVYLCASSPGPGGRTQYFGPGTRLTVL.

The rearrangement joins TRBV6-6 to TRBJ2-5; 10 bases are shared with TRBD2. The CDR3 has 16 residues. Germline V gene data show CDR1 as MNHNY and CDR2 as SVGAGI (reference sequence). The V gene end was trimmed by 5 bases and the J gene end by 5 bases; junction bases not matched to a gene: 11. In nucleotides, the CDR3 is TGTGCCAGCAGTATCCGGACTAGCGGAGGTGGGGAGACCCAGTACTTC. Amino acids: CASSIRTSGGGETQYF.

This clone was counted once. This chain joins TRBV5-6 and TRBJ1-3; D might be TRBD1 (6 bases). Per the germline V gene, CDR1 is SGHDT and CDR2 is YYEEEE. The CDR3 has 14 amino acids. Trimming took 5 bases from V and 2 from J, leaving 11 bases between them. The CDR3 DNA sequence: TGTGCCAGCAGGGTACAGGGAACTGGAAACACCATATATTTT. It specifies CASRVQGTGNTIYF.

V usage is TRBV28 and J usage is TRBJ2-7; D not resolved. Per the germline V gene, CDR1 is MDHEN and CDR2 is SYDVKM. The length of the CDR3 is 14 residues. With 7 bases removed from V and 4 bases from J, the gap between germline ends came to 17 bases. The CDR3 sequence: CASTEGASAYEQYF. For the CDR3, the DNA is TGTGCCAGCACGGAAGGAGCCTCTGCGTACGAGCAGTACTTC.

The DNA for the CDR3 is TGTGCCAGCAGAGAGGGAAGGGTCCTGACTTTC. As protein: CASREGRVLTF. The V gene is TRBV6-1, the J gene TRBJ2-6; D is perhaps TRBD2 (5 bases). Trimming pared 6 bases from V and 13 bases from J, leaving 10 bases between. The CDR3 spans 11 residues. CDR1 is MNHNS and CDR2 is SASEGT in the germline V gene.

The table lists this clone with a few counts. The chain has TRBV11-2 and TRBJ2-3; a weak D match, TRBD2 (6 bases). The CDR3 loop spans 16 amino acids. Germline lookup yields CDR1 SGHAT and CDR2 FQNNGV. V dropped 5 bases and J dropped 0 bases, with 15 bases sitting between them. The CDR3 nucleotides read TGTGCCAGCAGCCCCGGGGGATGGGGGAGCACAGATACGCAGTATTTT. Translating gives CASSPGGWGSTDTQYF.

V is TRBV6-5 and J is TRBJ1-2; 8 bases align to TRBD1. V gave up 4 bases and J gave up 2 bases; unmatched junction bases: 3. The CDR3 is 14 amino acids. Germline CDR1 is MNHEY and CDR2 is SVGAGI. This CDR3 is CASSSTGVNYGYTF. CDR3 bases: TGTGCCAGCAGTTCGACAGGGGTAAACTATGGCTACACCTTC.

The chain employs TRBV7-3 and TRBJ2-3, with 7 positions matching TRBD2. V dropped 1 base and J dropped 1; count of bases not matched to a gene: 17. Germline-derived CDR1 and CDR2 are SGHTA and FQGTGA. The CDR3 loop spans 20 amino acids. As DNA, the CDR3 is TGTGCCAGCAGCTTAATGTCACTGGGACGGGGGGATAGGGGCACAGATACGCAGTATTTT. Its translation: CASSLMSLGRGDRGTDTQYF. The complete variable domain, with remaining parts taken from reference TRBV7-3 and TRBJ2-3, reads GAGVSQTPSNKVTEKGKYVELRCDPISGHTALYWYRQSLGQGPEFLIYFQGTGAADDSGLPNDRFFAVRPEGSVSTLKIQRTERGDSAVYLCASSLMSLGRGDRGTDTQYFGPGTRLTVL.